Only a few counts were recorded for the clone carrying this T cell receptor beta chain. Its antigen is currently unknown. This sample was taken from a study of blood T cells in healthy people across ages. The V and J ends lost 2 bases and 2 bases respectively, with 11 bases between them. CDR3 length: 15 residues. Germline assignment: CDR1 ENHRY and CDR2 SYGVKD. Findings and caveats of the study: In long-lived donors, naive CD4+ cell counts and diversity exceeded those of aged donors. Donor CMV status was unknown, possibly confounding expanded clonotype changes.

The authors ran a second PCR of about 7 to 12 cycles using a sample-barcoded 5' primer and a J-beta primer mix. TCRdb processed the 5' RACE reads anew with MiXCR; each CDR3 protein has one entry. Of around 1,000,000 distinct CDR3 sequences in the sample, around two fifths were seen once. This TCR derives from a man aged 18 to 29 in good health. The chain combines TRBV10-3 with TRBJ2-3; tentative D call: TRBD2 (6 bases). The sample was blood. CDR3 region: CAISEQAGSTDTQYF. CDR3 DNA sequence: TGTGCCATCAGTGAGCAGGCGGGGTCCACAGATACGCAGTATTTT.